The clone carrying this T cell receptor beta chain appeared a few times. Its specificity is not known. This sample was taken from a study of T cell repertoires in cytomegalovirus infection. About the study: HLA-C-restricted CMV epitopes, recently identified, and well-studied HLA-B-restricted ones were used by the study. It can be stated that public TCR beta signatures indicated CMV infection as well as a matching HLA type. Study-level findings and limits: Dominant in the ex vivo response were TCR beta clonotypes restricted by HLA-C and specific for CMV. CMV carriers having the relevant HLA were flagged by cumulative public TCR beta family frequency.

TCRdb reprocessed the reads with MiXCR, giving one entry per CDR3 protein. The sample has around 340,000 distinct CDR3 sequences, about 27% seen once. The CDR3 sequence is 14 residues long. Trimming took 3 bases from V and 7 from J; bases not matched to a gene: 4. CDR1 and CDR2 (germline): SGHTA, FQGNSA. This receptor was taken from a human donor in good health (CMV status not recorded). Some clones in this sample may be carry-over from other donors' samples. The chain recombines TRBV7-2 with TRBJ2-1, with 9 bases matching TRBD2. The specimen comprised cultured PBMCs, sampled from culture after CMV antigen stimulation. CDR3 amino acids: CASSFLAGFNEQFF. CDR3 nucleotide sequence: TGTGCCAGCAGCTTTCTAGCGGGGTTTAATGAGCAGTTCTTC.